The text below deals with one T cell receptor (beta chain). Some clones are missing from TCRdb's copy, which holds only in-frame ones; the method was immunoSEQ multiplex PCR. The sample consists of around 52,000 clones, roughly 89% of them appearing once. The sample is drawn from a study of T cell changes during pregnancy in multiple sclerosis. V trimming: 4 bases; J trimming: 5 bases; junction bases outside the gene matches: 11. This CDR3 spans 17 amino acids. Germline CDR1 is SGHTA and CDR2 is FQGTGA. Sequencing was performed on peripheral blood from another person, used as feeder cells. The rearrangement joins TRBV7-3 to TRBJ2-1; 10 positions agree with TRBD2. This receptor was obtained from a human donor whose cells served as feeder cells for cultures in a pregnancy study. The CDR3 loop is CASSSTAGGPSDNEQFF. The CDR3, as DNA: TGTGCCAGCAGCTCCACAGCGGGGGGGCCATCTGACAATGAGCAGTTCTTC.